This is a list of T cell receptor beta chains from one sample in a study of blood T cell repertoires in COVID-19. Sequencing was performed with immunoSEQ multiplex PCR; in TCRdb, only in-frame clones are kept and a portion is missing. The sample has roughly 150,000 clones, roughly 85% seen once; the top ten hold roughly a tenth. The sample consisted of peripheral blood. All receptors derive from a woman older than 75 with active or convalescent COVID-19. Both conserved end residues are part of each CDR3. Each record gives: CDR3 protein, CDR3 DNA, V gene, J gene, clone size, D gene. A D gene is named only where the DNA matches it firmly. Where a row states a size, it is once, few, many or the class of an expanded clone; other rows omit it.

CDR3 protein: CASSPISKGYTEAFF
CDR3 DNA: TGTGCCAGCAGTCCTATATCAAAGGGGTACACTGAAGCTTTCTTT
V gene: TRBV7-9
J gene: TRBJ1-1
clone size: NA
D gene: NA

CDR3 protein: CASSQLLPGLAGQSSYNEQFF
CDR3 DNA: TGTGCCAGCAGCCAATTACTACCGGGACTAGCGGGCCAAAGCTCCTACAATGAGCAGTTCTTC
V gene: TRBV4-2
J gene: TRBJ2-1
clone size: NA
D gene: TRBD2

CDR3 protein: CASSPRQTQGPQHF
CDR3 DNA: TGTGCCAGCAGTCCTCGACAGACCCAAGGGCCCCAGCATTTT
V gene: TRBV28
J gene: TRBJ1-5
clone size: NA
D gene: NA

CDR3 protein: CASSGSGGYGYTF
CDR3 DNA: TGTGCCAGCAGCGGCTCGGGCGGGTATGGCTACACCTTC
V gene: TRBV7-9
J gene: TRBJ1-2
clone size: NA
D gene: NA

CDR3 protein: CASRILGGSHNEQFF
CDR3 DNA: TGCGCCAGCAGGATATTGGGAGGTTCCCACAATGAGCAGTTCTTC
V gene: TRBV5-1
J gene: TRBJ2-1
clone size: NA
D gene: NA

CDR3 protein: CASSSGLAGGLEQFF
CDR3 DNA: TGTGCCAGTAGTTCCGGACTAGCGGGAGGGCTGGAGCAGTTCTTC
V gene: TRBV19
J gene: TRBJ2-1
clone size: NA
D gene: TRBD2

CDR3 protein: CASSPRISYEQYF
CDR3 DNA: TGTGCCAGCAGCCCCAGAATCTCCTACGAGCAGTACTTC
V gene: TRBV3-1/TRBV3-2
J gene: TRBJ2-7
clone size: NA
D gene: NA

CDR3 protein: CASAIGDSSYNEQFF
CDR3 DNA: TGTGCCAGCGCGATTGGGGACTCCTCCTACAATGAGCAGTTCTTC
V gene: TRBV9
J gene: TRBJ2-1
clone size: NA
D gene: NA

CDR3 protein: CASSEALGDLYEQYF
CDR3 DNA: TGTGCCAGCAGTGAAGCGCTCGGGGACTTGTACGAGCAGTACTTC
V gene: TRBV6-1
J gene: TRBJ2-7
clone size: once
D gene: NA

CDR3 protein: CASSQGSAGSGNQPQHF
CDR3 DNA: TGTGCCAGCAGCCAGGGGTCAGCGGGTTCTGGCAATCAGCCCCAGCATTTT
V gene: TRBV3-1/TRBV3-2
J gene: TRBJ1-5
clone size: NA
D gene: NA

CDR3 protein: CASSLVSGYNEQFF
CDR3 DNA: TGTGCCAGCAGCTTAGTTAGCGGCTACAATGAGCAGTTCTTC
V gene: TRBV7-2
J gene: TRBJ2-1
clone size: NA
D gene: NA

CDR3 protein: CASSQRQGTDTQYF
CDR3 DNA: TGTGCCAGCAGCCAGCGACAGGGGACAGATACGCAGTATTTT
V gene: TRBV3-1/TRBV3-2
J gene: TRBJ2-3
clone size: NA
D gene: TRBD1

CDR3 protein: CASSLTGVYGYTF
CDR3 DNA: TGCGCCAGCAGCTTAACAGGGGTCTATGGCTACACCTTC
V gene: TRBV5-1
J gene: TRBJ1-2
clone size: NA
D gene: TRBD1

CDR3 protein: CASSHGRSGGELFF
CDR3 DNA: TGTGCCAGCAGCCACGGCAGGTCCGGCGGGGAGCTGTTTTTT
V gene: TRBV6-6
J gene: TRBJ2-2
clone size: NA
D gene: NA

CDR3 protein: CASSRGLAGVADTQYF
CDR3 DNA: TGTGCCAGCAGTCGTGGACTAGCGGGAGTTGCAGATACGCAGTATTTT
V gene: TRBV2
J gene: TRBJ2-3
clone size: NA
D gene: TRBD2

CDR3 protein: CASSLGQNTEAFF
CDR3 DNA: TGTGCCAGCAGCTTGGGACAGAACACTGAAGCTTTCTTT
V gene: TRBV7-8
J gene: TRBJ1-1
clone size: NA
D gene: NA

CDR3 protein: CASSYPSGGITDTQYF
CDR3 DNA: TGTGCCAGCAGTTACCCATCAGGGGGGATCACAGATACGCAGTATTTT
V gene: TRBV6-2/TRBV6-3
J gene: TRBJ2-3
clone size: NA
D gene: NA

CDR3 protein: CASRPDHGRGGAWRWDTEAFF
CDR3 DNA: TGTGCAAGTCGCCCAGACCACGGGAGGGGGGGCGCTTGGAGGTGGGACACTGAAGCTTTCTTT
V gene: TRBV12-2
J gene: TRBJ1-1
clone size: NA
D gene: NA

CDR3 protein: CASSGWDRGVYEQYF
CDR3 DNA: TGTGCCAGCAGTGGATGGGACAGGGGAGTCTACGAGCAGTACTTC
V gene: TRBV25-1
J gene: TRBJ2-7
clone size: NA
D gene: TRBD1

CDR3 protein: CASSLVVGATNEKLFF
CDR3 DNA: TGTGCCAGCAGCTTAGTGGTGGGGGCGACTAATGAAAAACTGTTTTTT
V gene: TRBV7-9
J gene: TRBJ1-4
clone size: NA
D gene: NA

CDR3 protein: CASSLDRISGNTIYF
CDR3 DNA: TGTGCCAGCAGCTTAGACAGGATCTCTGGAAACACCATATATTTT
V gene: TRBV5-6
J gene: TRBJ1-3
clone size: NA
D gene: NA

CDR3 protein: CASSDPYQETQYF
CDR3 DNA: TGTGCCAGCAGTGATCCGTACCAAGAGACCCAGTACTTC
V gene: TRBV2
J gene: TRBJ2-5
clone size: once
D gene: NA

CDR3 protein: CASIERQSASTDTQYF
CDR3 DNA: TGTGCCAGCATTGAACGACAGTCGGCTAGCACAGATACGCAGTATTTT
V gene: TRBV2
J gene: TRBJ2-3
clone size: NA
D gene: NA

CDR3 protein: CASSLYTSSYNEQFF
CDR3 DNA: TGTGCCAGCTCACTTTACACCAGCTCCTACAATGAGCAGTTCTTC
V gene: TRBV18
J gene: TRBJ2-1
clone size: once
D gene: NA

CDR3 protein: CATSRTGSSYEQYF
CDR3 DNA: TGTGCCACCAGCAGAACAGGGAGCTCCTACGAGCAGTACTTC
V gene: TRBV15
J gene: TRBJ2-7
clone size: few
D gene: NA

CDR3 protein: CASSYAGTGFSPLHF
CDR3 DNA: TGTGCCAGCAGTTACGCCGGGACAGGCTTTTCACCCCTCCACTTT
V gene: TRBV6-5
J gene: TRBJ1-6
clone size: NA
D gene: TRBD1

CDR3 protein: CASTVASVADTGELFF
CDR3 DNA: TGTGCCAGCACCGTAGCATCGGTAGCGGACACCGGGGAGCTGTTTTTT
V gene: TRBV9
J gene: TRBJ2-2
clone size: NA
D gene: NA

CDR3 protein: CAWSSQGEVGYTF
CDR3 DNA: TGTGCCTGGAGTTCACAGGGCGAGGTTGGCTACACCTTC
V gene: TRBV30
J gene: TRBJ1-2
clone size: NA
D gene: NA

CDR3 protein: CASSVHGRTTAYEQYF
CDR3 DNA: TGTGCCAGCAGCGTCCACGGAAGGACTACAGCCTACGAGCAGTACTTC
V gene: TRBV11-2
J gene: TRBJ2-7
clone size: NA
D gene: NA

CDR3 protein: CASGPFGHQSTTEAFF
CDR3 DNA: TGTGCCAGCGGCCCCTTCGGACACCAGTCGACCACTGAAGCTTTCTTT
V gene: TRBV28
J gene: TRBJ1-1
clone size: NA
D gene: NA

CDR3 protein: CASSGLTGGTDTQYF
CDR3 DNA: TGTGCCAGCAGTGGCCTGACAGGGGGCACAGATACGCAGTATTTT
V gene: TRBV2
J gene: TRBJ2-3
clone size: NA
D gene: TRBD1

CDR3 protein: CASSVRLAGGNEQFF
CDR3 DNA: TGTGCCAGCAGCGTCCGACTAGCGGGAGGCAATGAGCAGTTCTTC
V gene: TRBV7-9
J gene: TRBJ2-1
clone size: NA
D gene: TRBD2